The TCR beta chain described here comes from a study of cytomegalovirus exposure and HLA in healthy donors. Study-wide results and caveats: Reports described diagnosis of cytomegalovirus status by the classifier as highly specific and sensitive.

The germline V gene has CDR1 SGDLS and CDR2 YYNGEE. This CDR3 region has 12 residues. V was shortened by 2 bases and J by 5 bases, with 5 bases between the two germline ends. The PCR contained 60 Vbeta and 13 Jbeta primers. Data came from immunoSEQ multiplex PCR; TCRdb stores just in-frame clones and leaves some out. The data show 140,000 or so clones, around 80% seen once. Note on this clone: Its cognate antigen is unknown.

The source is a woman in her fifties or sixties in good health and CMV-seropositive. The genes are TRBV9 and TRBJ2-1, with unresolved D. Specimen: PBMCs. CDR3 DNA sequence: TGTGCCAGCAGCGTGAACAACAATGAGCAGTTCTTC. Translated: CASSVNNNEQFF.